Each of the 12 T cell receptor beta chains below was sequenced from the same sample in a study of blood T cell repertoires in COVID-19. The data were produced by immunoSEQ multiplex PCR, yet TCRdb's version contains in-frame clones alone and is incomplete. The sample has about 58,000 clones; around 85% are singletons. Sequenced sample: peripheral blood. These receptor sequences come from a human donor in a cohort sampled during active COVID-19.

This clone was seen only a few times. The CDR3 loop is CASSPRTSGRRHNEQFF. CDR3 DNA: TGTGCCAGCAGCCCCCGGACTAGCGGGAGGCGACACAATGAGCAGTTCTTC. The chain has TRBV7-9 and TRBJ2-1; 14 bases are a match to TRBD2. Germline lookup yields CDR1 SEHNR and CDR2 FQNEAQ (reference sequence). The CDR3 runs to 17 residues. Losses at the gene ends were 5 bases for V and 5 bases for J; bases not matched to a gene: 8.

This rearrangement joins TRBV29-1 to TRBJ1-1; 8 positions agree with TRBD1. V lost 6 bases to trimming and J lost 4 bases; unmatched junction nucleotides: 4. Germline V gene lookup returns CDR1 SQVTM and CDR2 ANQGSEA. The CDR3 loop spans 12 amino acids. Written as DNA, the CDR3 is TGCAGCGTCTACGACAGGGGCACTGAAGCTTTCTTT. Its translation is CSVYDRGTEAFF.

The V gene is TRBV6-6, the J gene TRBJ2-7; perhaps TRBD1 as D (6 bases). This CDR3 is built from 14 residues. Looked up from germline, CDR1 is MNHNY and CDR2 is SVGAGI (reference sequence). The V gene lost 2 bases and the J gene lost 1 base, with 9 bases spanning the gap. The chain's CDR3 is CASSYPQGSYEQYF. CDR3 nucleotides: TGTGCCAGCAGTTACCCACAGGGTTCCTACGAGCAGTACTTC.

This chain joins TRBV5-6 and TRBJ1-2; 7 positions agree with TRBD1. The CDR3 spans 14 residues. V gave up 0 bases and J gave up 7 bases; unmatched junction bases: 6. Germline V gives CDR1 SGHDT, CDR2 YYEEEE. DNA of the CDR3: TGTGCCAGCAGCTTGGGCGACAGGGCGCGTGGCTACACCTTC. Encoded protein: CASSLGDRARGYTF.

V and J are TRBV24-1 and TRBJ2-1, with TRBD2 as a possible D gene (5 bases). This CDR3 has 13 residues. Trimming stripped 2 bases from V and 10 bases from J, with 11 bases between. Germline V gives CDR1 KGHDR, CDR2 SFDVKD. The CDR3 loop is CATSDSSREEQFF. The CDR3 coding sequence is TGTGCCACCAGTGATTCCTCTCGGGAAGAGCAGTTCTTC.

This sequence joins TRBV7-2 and TRBJ2-5; D not resolved. The CDR3 runs 14 residues. Trimming took 4 bases from V and 2 from J, leaving 11 bases between them. The V gene's germline CDR1 is SGHTA and CDR2 FQGNSA. The CDR3 region is CASSSRSGQETQYF. CDR3 DNA: TGTGCCAGCAGCTCCCGGTCCGGGCAAGAGACCCAGTACTTC.

DNA for the CDR3: TGTGCCAGTAGTACGACTTTTAATGGCTACACCTTC. This encodes CASSTTFNGYTF. The chain is built from TRBV19 and TRBJ1-2, with unresolved D. Germline V gene data show CDR1 as LNHDA and CDR2 as SQIVND (reference sequence). CDR3 size: 12 residues. Trimming took 4 bases from V and 6 from J, leaving 9 bases between them.

This clone has a single count. The chain uses TRBV2 and TRBJ1-1, with 7 bases that match TRBD1. CDR1 is SNHLY and CDR2 is FYNNEI in the germline V gene. V gave up 11 bases and J gave up 1 base; unmatched junction bases: 10. The CDR3 runs 14 residues. The CDR3 coding sequence is TGTGCCGGGTCGCGGGAGGGGGCGAACACTGAAGCTTTCTTT. Translating gives CAGSREGANTEAFF.

V and J are TRBV10-3 and TRBJ1-4; a possible D gene is TRBD1 (6 bases). Trimming stripped 5 bases from V and 8 bases from J, with 15 bases between. Germline assignment: CDR1 ENHRY and CDR2 SYGVKD. This CDR3 comprises 14 residues. CDR3 loop: CAISPGTSGEKLFF. DNA of the CDR3: TGTGCCATCAGTCCCGGGACATCAGGCGAAAAACTGTTTTTT.

The genes are TRBV2 and TRBJ2-5; D unclear. The CDR3 has 11 residues. The germline V gene has CDR1 SNHLY and CDR2 FYNNEI. V was clipped by 5 bases and J by 3 bases, with 4 bases between them. The CDR3 nucleotides are TGTGCCAGCAGTCATGAAGAGACCCAGTACTTC. Translated, it gives CASSHEETQYF. The full variable domain, completed using reference TRBV2 and TRBJ2-5, is EPEVTQTPSHQVTQMGQEVILRCVPISNHLYFYWYRQILGQKVEFLVSFYNNEISEKSEIFDDQFSVERPDGSNFTLKIRSTKLEDSAMYFCASSHEETQYFGPGTRLLVL.

The chain has TRBV5-1 and TRBJ1-3; TRBD1 matches 10 bases. V was clipped by 7 bases and J by 2 bases; unmatched bases: 0. The length of the CDR3 is 13 residues. Germline V gene data show CDR1 as SGHRS and CDR2 as YFSETQ. The CDR3 DNA reads as TGCGCCAGCGGGACAGGGGCTGGAAACACCATATATTTT. Translated, it gives CASGTGAGNTIYF.

The CDR3 DNA reads TGTGCCAGCAGCCATGGAGGATTACGTGCCTACAATGAGCAGTTCTTC. Encoded protein: CASSHGGLRAYNEQFF. The J gene is TRBJ2-1, the V gene TRBV11-3, with D tentatively TRBD2 (5 bases). The V gene's germline CDR1 is SGHNT and CDR2 YENEEA. V dropped 5 bases and J dropped 2 bases, with 16 bases sitting between them. The CDR3 sequence is 16 residues long.